This T cell receptor beta chain is from a study of cytomegalovirus exposure and HLA in healthy donors. Study observations and caveats: Later on, analysis showed that most CMV-associated TCR beta chains appeared to be HLA-restricted. Upon later analysis, HLA-associated TCR beta chains proved more clonally expanded than other, equally common chains.

Trimming removed 3 bases from V and 0 bases from J, with 12 bases in between. CDR3 size: 15 residues. Germline lookup yields CDR1 SGDLS and CDR2 YYNGEE. A note on this clone: Its antigen is undetermined.

Researchers ran the PCR with 60 Vbeta and 13 Jbeta primers. Clones were read by immunoSEQ multiplex PCR, and TCRdb kept only the in-frame ones, dropping some. Of roughly 150,000 clones listed, about 84% are singletons. Sample: PBMCs. This clonotype was sampled from a male donor in good health and CMV-seronegative. V and J are TRBV9 and TRBJ1-2; D possibly corresponds to TRBD1 (5 bases). CDR3 nucleotides: TGTGCCAGCAGCGCCCAGGGAGGGTCTAACTATGGCTACACCTTC. Its translation is CASSAQGGSNYGYTF.